A single sample gave rise to the 20 T cell receptor beta chains below, sequenced in a study of T and B cells in COVID-19 patients. BIOMED2 TRB-A/B primer pools were used in multiplex TRB PCR. TCRdb re-called the multiplex PCR reads with MiXCR, one entry per CDR3 protein. The sample shows more than 1,000 distinct CDR3 sequences, around a fifth of them seen only once. TRB was amplified from about 250-500 ng of blood genomic DNA. The sample comprised blood. These receptor sequences come from a human donor with active COVID-19.

For this clonotype: One end of the junction fails to match germline, which may point to a read error. The chain is built from TRBV5-6 and TRBJ2-3; 9 nucleotides line up with TRBD1. The germline V gene has CDR1 SGHDT and CDR2 YYEEEE. This CDR3 has 16 residues. The CDR3 coding sequence is TGCGCCAGCACCCCCCAGGGACAGGGAGTCGTAGATACGCAGTATTTT. This gives the protein CASTPQGQGVVDTQYF.

Remarks on this clonotype: Given a much more abundant clone one base away, this may be a read error. The chain uses TRBV6-6 and TRBJ1-3; D may be TRBD1 (5 bases). The CDR3 has 17 amino acids. Germline values: CDR1 MNHNY, CDR2 SVGAGI (reference sequence). The CDR3 is CASSPPWGLLSRNTIYF. As DNA, the CDR3 is TGTGCCAGCAGCCCGCCTTGGGGCCTACTCTCTAGAAACACCATATATTTT.

This chain uses TRBV30 with TRBJ2-1; 9 bases are a match to TRBD2. The CDR3 spans 14 residues. V shed 1 base and J 9 bases; nucleotides not matched to a gene: 7. CDR1 and CDR2 from the germline V gene are GTSNPN and SVGIG (reference sequence). The chain's CDR3 is CAWSEGAGGVEQFF. In nucleotides, the CDR3 is TGTGCCTGGAGTGAAGGCGCGGGAGGGGTTGAGCAGTTCTTC.

Only a few counts were recorded for this clonotype. The V call is TRBV7-2, the J call TRBJ1-1; D may be TRBD1 (6 bases). CDR3 length equals 13 residues. The V and J ends lost 7 bases and 4 bases respectively, with 13 bases between them. The germline CDR1 and CDR2 sequences are SGHTA and FQGNSA. The CDR3 coding sequence is TGTGCCAGCATCCGACAGGCTCGCACTGAAGCTTTCTTT. Its translation: CASIRQARTEAFF. The variable domain in full, with the rest retrieved from reference TRBV7-2 and TRBJ1-1, is GAGVSQSPSNKVTEKGKDVELRCDPISGHTALYWYRQSLGQGLEFLIYFQGNSAPDKSGLPSDRFSAERTGGSVSTLTIQRTQQEDSAVYLCASIRQARTEAFFGQGTRLTVV.

This clonotype was detected a few times. The rearrangement joins TRBV28 to TRBJ1-5; unclear D gene. The CDR3 is 15 residues long. Germline CDR1 is MDHEN and CDR2 is SYDVKM. Trimming took off 2 bases at V and 3 bases at J, with 11 bases between the two ends. The DNA of the CDR3 is TGTGCCAGCAGTTTACTTGGTAGTACCAATCAGCCCCAGCATTTT. As protein: CASSLLGSTNQPQHF.

This clonotype ranks as large. V and J are TRBV19 and TRBJ2-7; 8 nucleotides agree with TRBD2. Per the germline V gene, CDR1 is LNHDA and CDR2 is SQIVND (reference sequence). CDR3 length equals 16 residues. After removal of 1 base from V and 1 base from J, the junction contained 6 bases not matched to a gene. The CDR3 region is CASSIAAGVGSYEQYF. The CDR3 DNA is TGTGCCAGTAGTATAGCAGCGGGAGTGGGATCCTACGAGCAGTACTTC.

This clonotype is judged medium-sized. The chain employs TRBV10-3 and TRBJ2-5, with 12 bases identical to TRBD2. CDR1 is ENHRY and CDR2 is SYGVKD in the germline V gene. V shed 6 bases, J shed 5 bases, and the junction held 25 bases outside the gene matches. The length of the CDR3 is 21 residues. The chain's CDR3 is CAIRPGTGQLLAGGPGETQYF. The CDR3 nucleotides read TGTGCCATCAGGCCCGGGACAGGGCAACTACTAGCGGGAGGCCCTGGGGAGACCCAGTACTTC.

The J gene is TRBJ1-4, the V gene TRBV7-2; maybe TRBD1 (5 bases). The ends were cut back, 5 bases at V and 4 bases at J, with 17 bases in the middle. This CDR3 has 16 residues. CDR1 and CDR2 (germline): SGHTA, FQGNSA. CDR3 in DNA: TGTGCCAGCAGCGAAACTTCGACAGAATATAATGAAAAACTGTTTTTT. It codes for CASSETSTEYNEKLFF.

The table lists this clonotype with a few counts. The chain couples TRBV7-9 to TRBJ1-6; D remains unclear. Trimming took off 2 bases at V and 7 bases at J, with 12 bases between the two ends. Germline V CDR1 and CDR2: SEHNR, FQNEAQ (reference sequence). The CDR3 loop spans 15 amino acids. CDR3 sequence reads: CASSLSWIPNSPLHF. The DNA for the CDR3 is TGTGCCAGCAGCTTATCTTGGATTCCCAATTCACCCCTCCACTTT.

This rearrangement joins TRBV21-1 to TRBJ2-3; whether TRBD1, the table's D call, matches the DNA was not checked. TRBV21-1 is termed a pseudogene. The CDR3 has 14 amino acids. The CDR3 bases are TGTGCCAGCAGCAATCAACAGGGAGCAGATACGCAGTATTTT. Its translation is CASSNQQGADTQYF.

V is TRBV27 and J is TRBJ2-3; the match to TRBD2 covers 7 bases. The germline gives CDR1 MNHEY, CDR2 SMNVEV (reference sequence). After removal of 3 bases from V and 6 bases from J, the junction contained 3 bases not matched to a gene. CDR3 length: 13 amino acids. CDR3 sequence reads: CASSLGGLDTQYF. The CDR3 DNA sequence: TGTGCCAGCAGTTTGGGAGGGCTGGATACGCAGTATTTT.

This clonotype is classed as medium-sized. CDR3 coding DNA: TGTGCCAGCAGCTTCGGGGGACTAGCGGGAGTTGGAGAGACCCAGTACTTC. This encodes CASSFGGLAGVGETQYF. The rearrangement uses TRBV7-2 and TRBJ2-5, with 14 bases fitting TRBD2. The V segment lost 3 bases and the J segment 4 bases; nucleotides outside the gene matches: 7. The germline gives CDR1 SGHTA, CDR2 FQGNSA. The CDR3 totals 17 residues.

This clonotype is labeled as large. The V call is TRBV5-4, the J call TRBJ2-5, with 7 bases fitting TRBD2. Trimming removed 3 bases from V and 2 bases from J; junction bases left unmatched: 4. Germline CDR1 reads SGHNT; CDR2 reads YYREEE (reference sequence). The CDR3 sequence is 14 residues long. The CDR3 here is CASSSKLAQETQYF. The CDR3 region has the DNA TGTGCCAGCAGCTCCAAACTAGCGCAAGAGACCCAGTACTTC.

This clonotype is labeled as large. The chain couples TRBV6-5 to TRBJ2-2, with D unclear. The V and J ends lost 0 bases and 8 bases respectively, with 13 bases between them. The length of the CDR3 is 15 residues. Germline V CDR1 and CDR2: MNHEY, SVGAGI. The CDR3 coding sequence is TGTGCCAGCAGTTACTCGACTCAACTCGGGGGGGAGCTGTTTTTT. This codes for CASSYSTQLGGELFF.

Judged by abundance, this clonotype is medium-sized. The CDR3 region is CASSYSSLISGANVLTF. CDR3 bases: TGTGCCAGCAGCTACTCCTCGCTGATCTCTGGGGCCAACGTCCTGACTTTC. V gene TRBV7-2 combines with J gene TRBJ2-6; no reliable D call. CDR3 length equals 17 residues. The germline V and J ends were trimmed by 4 bases and 0 bases, with 13 bases remaining between them. Germline assignment: CDR1 SGHTA and CDR2 FQGNSA.

This chain uses TRBV13 with TRBJ2-1, with D possibly matching TRBD2 (5 bases). V shed 5 bases and J shed 2 bases, with 16 bases lying between them. The CDR3 is 16 amino acids. Germline CDR1 and CDR2: PRHDT and FYEKMQ (reference sequence). The CDR3, as DNA: TGTGCCAGCAGCCACCCAGTGAAGCGGCCCTACAATGAGCAGTTCTTC. This encodes CASSHPVKRPYNEQFF. The whole variable domain, filled in from reference TRBV13 and TRBJ2-1, reads AAGVIQSPRHLIKEKRETATLKCYPIPRHDTVYWYQQGPGQDPQFLISFYEKMQSDKGSIPDRFSAQQFSDYHSELNMSSLELGDSALYFCASSHPVKRPYNEQFFGPGTRLTVL.

Relative to its sample, this clonotype is large (0.1 to 1%). This CDR3 reads CAWSVGFSYEQYF. The DNA for the CDR3 is TGTGCCTGGAGTGTAGGGTTCTCCTACGAGCAGTACTTC. The V call is TRBV30, the J call TRBJ2-7; D is unclear. V was shortened by 0 bases and J by 0 bases, with 6 bases between the two germline ends. Per the germline V gene, CDR1 is GTSNPN and CDR2 is SVGIG (reference sequence). This CDR3 has 13 residues.

Sample share makes this clonotype medium-sized. The chain carries TRBV6-1 and TRBJ1-4; the D gene is possibly TRBD1 (5 bases). Trimming took 0 bases from V and 1 from J, leaving 12 bases between them. Germline CDR1 and CDR2: MNHNS and SASEGT. This CDR3 is 17 amino acids long. CDR3 in amino acids: CASSEAVRVGTNEKLFF. In DNA, the CDR3 is TGTGCCAGCAGTGAAGCGGTCAGGGTTGGAACTAATGAAAAACTGTTTTTT.

This clonotype is categorized as medium-sized. V is TRBV5-4 and J is TRBJ1-2; possibly TRBD1 for D (6 bases). CDR1 is SGHNT, CDR2 YYREEE, per germline (reference sequence). Trimming pared 4 bases from V and 8 bases from J, leaving 21 bases between. This CDR3 region has 15 residues. CDR3 DNA: TGTGCCAGCAGCACCCGGGACAAGGGTCCGGGGGGCTACACCTTC. Translation: CASSTRDKGPGGYTF. Combining the CDR3 with reference TRBV5-4 and TRBJ1-2 gives the whole variable domain ETGVTQSPTHLIKTRGQQVTLRCSSQSGHNTVSWYQQALGQGPQFIFQYYREEENGRGNFPPRFSGLQFPNYSSELNVNALELDDSALYLCASSTRDKGPGGYTFGSGTRLTVV.

In its sample, this clonotype ranks as large. V usage is TRBV30 and J usage is TRBJ1-3; weak D call: TRBD1 (5 bases). The CDR3 consists of 12 residues. Per the germline V gene, CDR1 is GTSNPN and CDR2 is SVGIG (reference sequence). Trimming removed 5 bases from V and 8 bases from J, with 13 bases in between. CDR3 DNA: TGTGCCTGGGACCAGGTGGGGGACACCATATATTTT. Amino acids: CAWDQVGDTIYF.